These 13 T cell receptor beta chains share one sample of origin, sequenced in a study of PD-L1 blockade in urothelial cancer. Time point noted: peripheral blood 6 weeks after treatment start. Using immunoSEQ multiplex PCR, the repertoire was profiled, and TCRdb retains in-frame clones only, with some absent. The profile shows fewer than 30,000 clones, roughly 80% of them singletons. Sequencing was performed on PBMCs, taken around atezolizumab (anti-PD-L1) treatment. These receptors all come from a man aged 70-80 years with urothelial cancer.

The CDR3 loop is CASSPGGKANYGYTF. The CDR3 DNA follows: TGTGCCAGCAGCCCTGGGGGGAAAGCTAACTATGGCTACACCTTC. The J gene is TRBJ1-2, the V gene TRBV5-4, with a tentative D call TRBD1 (5 bases). The CDR3 is 15 amino acids. Looked up from germline, CDR1 is SGHNT and CDR2 is YYREEE (reference sequence). Trimming took 4 bases from V and 0 from J, leaving 13 bases between them.

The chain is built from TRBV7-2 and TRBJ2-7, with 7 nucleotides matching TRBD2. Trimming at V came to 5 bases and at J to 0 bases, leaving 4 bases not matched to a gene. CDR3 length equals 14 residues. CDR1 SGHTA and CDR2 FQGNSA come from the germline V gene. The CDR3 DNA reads TGTGCCAGCAGCGTCGGGGGGAGCTCCTACGAGCAGTACTTC. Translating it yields CASSVGGSSYEQYF.

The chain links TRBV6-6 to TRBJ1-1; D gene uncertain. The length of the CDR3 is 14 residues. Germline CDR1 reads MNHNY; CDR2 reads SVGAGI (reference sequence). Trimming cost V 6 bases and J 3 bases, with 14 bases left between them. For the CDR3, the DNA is TGTGCCAGCAGACTCACCGGTCTTCACACTGAAGCTTTCTTT. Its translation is CASRLTGLHTEAFF.

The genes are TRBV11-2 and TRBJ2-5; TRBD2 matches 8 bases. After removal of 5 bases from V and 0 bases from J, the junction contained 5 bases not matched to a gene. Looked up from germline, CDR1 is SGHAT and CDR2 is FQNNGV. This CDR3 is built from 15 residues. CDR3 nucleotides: TGTGCCAGCAGCGCCCTACTAGCGGACCAAGAGACCCAGTACTTC. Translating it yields CASSALLADQETQYF. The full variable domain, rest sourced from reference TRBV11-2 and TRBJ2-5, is EAGVAQSPRYKIIEKRQSVAFWCNPISGHATLYWYQQILGQGPKLLIQFQNNGVVDDSQLPKDRFSAERLKGVDSTLKIQPAKLEDSAVYLCASSALLADQETQYFGPGTRLLVL.

The CDR3 protein is CATSTGQLNQPQHF. DNA for the CDR3: TGTGCCACCAGCACAGGACAGCTCAATCAGCCCCAGCATTTT. V and J are TRBV15 and TRBJ1-5, with D tentatively TRBD1 (6 bases). The germline gives CDR1 LNHNV, CDR2 YYDKDF (reference sequence). V lost 4 bases and J lost 3, with 10 bases in between. This CDR3 contains 14 residues.

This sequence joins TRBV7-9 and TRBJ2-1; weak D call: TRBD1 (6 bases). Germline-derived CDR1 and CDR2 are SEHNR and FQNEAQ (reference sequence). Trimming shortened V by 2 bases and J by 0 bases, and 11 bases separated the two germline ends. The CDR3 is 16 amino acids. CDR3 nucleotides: TGTGCCAGCAGCTTAATGAACAGGGCCTCCTACAATGAGCAGTTCTTC. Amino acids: CASSLMNRASYNEQFF.

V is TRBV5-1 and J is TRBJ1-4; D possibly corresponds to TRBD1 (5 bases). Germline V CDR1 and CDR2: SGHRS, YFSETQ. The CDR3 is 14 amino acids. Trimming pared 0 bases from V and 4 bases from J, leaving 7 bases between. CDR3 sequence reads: CASSLAGFNEKLFF. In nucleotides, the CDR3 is TGCGCCAGCAGCTTGGCAGGGTTTAATGAAAAACTGTTTTTT.

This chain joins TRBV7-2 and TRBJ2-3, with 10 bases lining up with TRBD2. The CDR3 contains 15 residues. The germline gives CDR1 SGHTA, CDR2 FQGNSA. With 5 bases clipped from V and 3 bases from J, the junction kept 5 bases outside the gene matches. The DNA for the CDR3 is TGTGCCAGCAGCCGGACTAGCGGTCAGACAGATACGCAGTATTTT. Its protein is CASSRTSGQTDTQYF.

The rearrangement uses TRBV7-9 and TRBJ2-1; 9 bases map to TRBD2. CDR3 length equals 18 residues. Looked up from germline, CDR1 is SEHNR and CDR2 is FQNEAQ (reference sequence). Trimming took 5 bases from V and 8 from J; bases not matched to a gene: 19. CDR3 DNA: TGTGCCAGCAGCCTAGATGGGGCCAGCCTAGCGGGACACGATGAGCAGTTCTTC. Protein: CASSLDGASLAGHDEQFF.

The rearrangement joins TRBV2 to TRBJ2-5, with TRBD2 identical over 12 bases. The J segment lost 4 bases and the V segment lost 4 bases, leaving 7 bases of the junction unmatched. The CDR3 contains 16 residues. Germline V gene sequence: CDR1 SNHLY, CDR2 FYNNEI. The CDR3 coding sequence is TGTGCCAGCAGTGCTAGCGGGAGGGTGTCCGGAGAGACCCAGTACTTC. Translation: CASSASGRVSGETQYF.

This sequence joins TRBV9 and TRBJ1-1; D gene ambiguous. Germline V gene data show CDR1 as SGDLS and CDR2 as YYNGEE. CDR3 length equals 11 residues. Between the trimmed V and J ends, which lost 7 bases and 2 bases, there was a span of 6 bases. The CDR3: CASGFNTEAFF. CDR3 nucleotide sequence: TGTGCCAGCGGCTTCAACACTGAAGCTTTCTTT. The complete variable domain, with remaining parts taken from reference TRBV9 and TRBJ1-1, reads DSGVTQTPKHLITATGQRVTLRCSPRSGDLSVYWYQQSLDQGLQFLIQYYNGEERAKGNILERFSAQQFPDLHSELNLSSLELGDSALYFCASGFNTEAFFGQGTRLTVV.

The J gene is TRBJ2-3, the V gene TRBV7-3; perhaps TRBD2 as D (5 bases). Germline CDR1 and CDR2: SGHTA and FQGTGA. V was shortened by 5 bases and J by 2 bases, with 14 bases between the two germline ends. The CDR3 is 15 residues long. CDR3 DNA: TGTGCCAGCAGCAGAACCGGGGTCTACACAGATACGCAGTATTTT. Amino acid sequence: CASSRTGVYTDTQYF.

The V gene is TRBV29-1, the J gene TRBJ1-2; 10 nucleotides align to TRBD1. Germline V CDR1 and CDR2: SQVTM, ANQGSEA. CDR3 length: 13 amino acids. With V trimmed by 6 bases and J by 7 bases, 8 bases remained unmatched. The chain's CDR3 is CSVPGQGLRGYTF. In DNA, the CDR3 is TGCAGCGTCCCGGGACAGGGGTTGCGTGGCTACACCTTC.